The TCR beta chain under discussion was sequenced for a study of T cells in Graves' hyperthyroidism and ophthalmopathy. This clonotype was observed at least ten times. The antigen remains unidentified. The investigators amplified TCR beta CDR3 regions from RNA transcripts. HTBI primers were employed in a first-round RT-PCR of the TCR CDR3. TCRdb re-called the multiplex PCR reads through MiXCR, storing one row per CDR3 protein. The data show about 640,000 distinct CDR3 sequences, roughly 15% seen once. Whole-study results and caveats: Classification by a 13 V-J model distinguished ophthalmopathy from stable hyperthyroidism.

V shed 4 bases and J 4 bases; nucleotides not matched to a gene: 0. Germline CDR1 SGHTA, CDR2 FQGNSA. The CDR3 contains 13 residues. The TCR sequence derives from a woman in her forties or fifties with Graves' ophthalmopathy. V gene TRBV7-2 combines with J gene TRBJ2-2; the match to TRBD2 covers 7 bases. The sequenced material came from blood. The CDR3 nucleotides are TGTGCCAGCAGCTGGGGGGGCACCGGGGAGCTGTTTTTT. It specifies CASSWGGTGELFF.